The 5 T cell receptor beta chains given below trace back to one sample, sequenced in a study of beta chain features in type 1 diabetes. Study-wide findings and caveats: TCRB CDR3 length was moderately but significantly reduced in all four CD4+ subsets of Type 1 diabetes patients.

Sequencing targeted expressed TCRB transcripts, as all isolated RNA had been reverse transcribed. Here immunoSEQ multiplex PCR was the method, and the copy in TCRdb shows in-frame clones only, minus some. This table holds 150,000 to 200,000 clones, approximately 8.7% found once. Their specific antigens are unknown. Material: central memory CD4+ T cells from blood. The receptors were sampled from a woman aged 25 to 39 with type 1 diabetes.

This clone was counted a few times. This chain links TRBV7-9 with TRBJ2-1; 8 nucleotides line up with TRBD2. Unmatched junction bases numbered 3, after V lost 5 bases and J lost 3 bases. This CDR3 has 14 amino acids. In germline, CDR1 is SEHNR, CDR2 FQNEAQ (reference sequence). CDR3 protein: CASSDGTSYNEQFF. CDR3 nucleotide sequence: TGTGCCAGCAGCGATGGGACTAGCTACAATGAGCAGTTCTTC.

The J gene is TRBJ1-5, the V gene TRBV7-8; a possible D gene is TRBD1 (6 bases). Germline lookup yields CDR1 SGHVS and CDR2 FQNEAQ. The germline V and J ends were trimmed by 1 base and 2 bases, with 9 bases remaining between them. The CDR3 loop spans 15 amino acids. This chain's CDR3 is CASSLGSGGNQPQHF. Written as DNA, the CDR3 is TGTGCCAGCAGCTTAGGTTCAGGGGGCAATCAGCCCCAGCATTTT.

V gene TRBV6-1 combines with J gene TRBJ2-1; TRBD2 matches at 15 bases. V was clipped by 0 bases and J by 12 bases; unmatched bases: 3. Germline V gene sequence: CDR1 MNHNS, CDR2 SASEGT. This CDR3 is 15 amino acids long. The CDR3 DNA is TGTGCCAGCAGTGAAGCGGGACTAGCGGGAGGTCTGCAGTTCTTC. Its translation: CASSEAGLAGGLQFF.

The chain uses TRBV11-3 and TRBJ1-2, with D perhaps matching TRBD1 (6 bases). From germline, CDR1 is SGHNT and CDR2 YENEEA. The CDR3 consists of 13 residues. Between the trimmed V and J ends, which lost 5 bases and 7 bases, there was a span of 14 bases. CDR3 amino acids: CASSAGGGSGYTF. The CDR3 bases are TGTGCCAGCAGCGCGGGGGGGGGCAGTGGCTACACCTTC.

The chain combines TRBV5-4 with TRBJ1-2; 7 positions agree with TRBD1. Germline CDR1 reads SGHNT; CDR2 reads YYREEE (reference sequence). CDR3 size: 13 residues. Trimming took 4 bases from V and 4 from J; bases not matched to a gene: 4. DNA of the CDR3: TGTGCCAGCAGCAAGGACAGGAGCTATGGCTACACCTTC. Its protein product is CASSKDRSYGYTF.